The 10 T cell receptor beta chains below all came from one sample that was sequenced in a study of T cell responses to AZD1222 COVID-19 vaccine. The protocol was immunoSEQ multiplex PCR, while the TCRdb copy is restricted to in-frame clones and leaves out a portion. Of 150,000 to 200,000 clones listed, roughly nine tenths are singletons. The material sequenced was peripheral blood, taken on day 0 of AZD1222 vaccination. These receptors all come from an adult in good health.

As for this clone: The same CDR3 is also encoded by other DNA sequences in this sample. The chain uses TRBV2 and TRBJ1-5; 8 positions match TRBD1. CDR3 length: 13 residues. Trimming at V came to 6 bases and at J to 4 bases, leaving 2 bases not matched to a gene. Per the germline V gene, CDR1 is SNHLY and CDR2 is FYNNEI. For the CDR3, the DNA is TGTGCCAGCAGACAGGGGGGAAATCAGCCCCAGCATTTT. Protein product: CASRQGGNQPQHF. The variable domain in full, with the rest retrieved from reference TRBV2 and TRBJ1-5, is EPEVTQTPSHQVTQMGQEVILRCVPISNHLYFYWYRQILGQKVEFLVSFYNNEISEKSEIFDDQFSVERPDGSNFTLKIRSTKLEDSAMYFCASRQGGNQPQHFGDGTRLSIL.

The chain employs TRBV5-1 and TRBJ1-1; a weak D match, TRBD1 (5 bases). V lost 4 bases to trimming and J lost 4 bases, with 14 bases between them. CDR1 is SGHRS, CDR2 YFSETQ, per germline. The CDR3 contains 14 residues. The CDR3 DNA follows: TGCGCCAGCAGCGTGGACACCCCTTCCACTGAAGCTTTCTTT. Amino acid sequence: CASSVDTPSTEAFF.

This rearrangement joins TRBV7-9 to TRBJ2-7; 8 nucleotides match TRBD1. The V gene's germline CDR1 is SEHNR and CDR2 FQNEAQ (reference sequence). Trimming removed 3 bases from V and 0 bases from J; junction bases left unmatched: 4. This CDR3 region has 15 residues. CDR3 nucleotide sequence: TGTGCCAGCAGCTTCGGCGACAGGGGCTCCTACGAGCAGTACTTC. Translation gives CASSFGDRGSYEQYF.

V gene TRBV7-9 combines with J gene TRBJ2-7; 12 positions match TRBD2. The germline gives CDR1 SEHNR, CDR2 FQNEAQ (reference sequence). V dropped 0 bases and J dropped 7; count of bases not matched to a gene: 7. This CDR3 region has 16 residues. The CDR3 DNA reads TGTGCCAGCAGCTTAGCACTAGCGGGAGGTGTAGGAGAGCAGTACTTC. Residues: CASSLALAGGVGEQYF.

CDR3 nucleotides: TGTGCCAGCAGTCTTGTTGGGGTGTTCGGCACAGATACGCAGTATTTT. This codes for CASSLVGVFGTDTQYF. The chain employs TRBV2 and TRBJ2-3; the D is unclear. V was cut by 5 bases and J by 1 base, with 16 bases left in between. Germline V gene sequence: CDR1 SNHLY, CDR2 FYNNEI. CDR3 length equals 16 residues.

The chain couples TRBV2 to TRBJ2-7, with D possibly being TRBD1 (8 bases). CDR1 SNHLY and CDR2 FYNNEI come from the germline V gene. The CDR3 runs 16 residues. V lost 3 bases to trimming and J lost 1 base, with 16 bases between them. In nucleotides, the CDR3 is TGTGCCAGCAGTGAGGGGGGGACAGGAGTATCCTACGAGCAGTACTTC. Its translation is CASSEGGTGVSYEQYF.

The chain is built from TRBV27 and TRBJ1-2; 8 bases fit TRBD1. V trimming: 4 bases; J trimming: 6 bases; junction bases outside the gene matches: 16. Germline CDR1 and CDR2: MNHEY and SMNVEV (reference sequence). This CDR3 contains 17 residues. CDR3 loop: CASSSSRDRYGLDGYTF. In DNA form, the CDR3 reads TGTGCCAGCAGTTCGTCCCGGGACAGGTACGGCTTAGATGGCTACACCTTC.

The rearrangement links TRBV6-5 to TRBJ1-5; the match to TRBD1 covers 8 bases. V was clipped by 6 bases and J by 5 bases; unmatched bases: 9. CDR1 and CDR2 from the germline V gene are MNHEY and SVGAGI. This CDR3 contains 15 residues. The CDR3 nucleotides are TGTGCCAGCAGGCGGACAGGGACAAGCGATCAGCCCCAGCATTTT. It codes for CASRRTGTSDQPQHF.

This sequence joins TRBV18 and TRBJ2-6; unclear D gene. The germline V gene encodes CDR1 KGHSH and CDR2 LQKENI. There are 14 residues in the CDR3. The germline V and J ends were trimmed by 3 bases and 0 bases, with 3 bases remaining between them. The CDR3 region is CASSPSSGANVLTF. Here the CDR3 DNA reads TGTGCCAGCTCACCGTCCTCTGGGGCCAACGTCCTGACTTTC.

This clone was picked up one time. The rearrangement joins TRBV30 to TRBJ1-3; D gene uncertain. The CDR3 length is 12 residues. V shed 4 bases and J shed 2 bases, with 6 bases lying between them. The germline CDR1 and CDR2 sequences are GTSNPN and SVGIG (reference sequence). The CDR3 coding sequence is TGTGCCTGGAAGATGGCTGGAAACACCATATATTTT. Translating it yields CAWKMAGNTIYF.